The 7 T cell receptor beta chains listed next were all sequenced from one sample in a study of identical twins (dated by TCRdb to 2015 to 2016). Libraries were built with 5' RACE. Sequencer: Illumina HiSeq 2000. In TCRdb, the public reads were trimmed at Q25 with fastp and aligned with MiXCR, with productive beta chains retained. Each entry merges the rows of one CDR3 protein and shows their most common DNA and genes. Counted in this sample were roughly 710,000 distinct CDR3 sequences; less than 7% of them appeared once. The leading ten clones occupy roughly 1.8% of the sample. The material sequenced was naive T cells sorted from blood. What the cell subset or site label conveys for this sample: cells isolated with a human naive T-cell isolation kit. These receptors were collected from a man younger than 30 in good health.

The chain uses TRBV7-8 and TRBJ2-7; D perhaps matches TRBD1 (8 bases). Germline values: CDR1 SGHVS, CDR2 FQNEAQ. V gave up 0 bases and J gave up 7 bases, with 16 bases separating them. CDR3 size: 15 residues. The CDR3 sequence is CASSLAGRGRGEQYF. Here the CDR3 DNA reads TGTGCCAGCAGCTTAGCGGGCAGGGGGCGGGGGGAGCAGTACTTC.

This rearrangement joins TRBV7-9 to TRBJ1-1; TRBD1 might be the D (5 bases). Germline CDR1 SEHNR, CDR2 FQNEAQ (reference sequence). The CDR3 has 16 amino acids. Trimming stripped 4 bases from V and 5 bases from J, with 20 bases between. CDR3 region: CASSSAHGQGLTEAFF. The DNA for the CDR3 is TGTGCCAGCAGCTCCGCTCACGGGCAGGGCCTAACTGAAGCTTTCTTT.

The V gene is TRBV27, the J gene TRBJ2-5, with TRBD1 matching 7 bases. This CDR3 comprises 15 residues. J was trimmed by 5 bases and V by 5 bases; bases with no gene match: 11. The V gene's germline CDR1 is MNHEY and CDR2 SMNVEV (reference sequence). DNA for the CDR3: TGTGCCAGCAGTATCAGGACAGGTGGGTCGGAGACCCAGTACTTC. It is translated as CASSIRTGGSETQYF.

This clonotype was picked up many times. This chain uses TRBV6-5 with TRBJ2-5; D is undetermined. CDR3 length: 13 amino acids. The germline V gene encodes CDR1 MNHEY and CDR2 SVGAGI. Trimming stripped 2 bases from V and 1 base from J, with 5 bases between. This CDR3 reads CASSYLLQETQYF. The CDR3 region has the DNA TGTGCCAGCAGTTACCTACTCCAAGAGACCCAGTACTTC.

This clonotype was detected many times. The chain links TRBV12-3 or TRBV12-4 to TRBJ1-1; 7 nucleotides line up with TRBD1. The CDR3 sequence is 13 residues long. V shed 10 bases, J shed 3 bases, and the junction held 8 bases outside the gene matches. In nucleotides, the CDR3 is TGTGCCACCGGGTTTACAGGGGACACTGAAGCTTTCTTT. This encodes CATGFTGDTEAFF.

This clonotype was observed many times. This CDR3 is CASSGQGAGYYNEQFF. Here the CDR3 DNA reads TGTGCCAGCAGCGGACAGGGGGCAGGATACTACAATGAGCAGTTCTTC. This chain uses TRBV12-3 or TRBV12-4 with TRBJ2-1, with 11 bases fitting TRBD1. V shed 6 bases, J shed 3 bases, and the junction held 7 bases outside the gene matches. CDR3 length equals 16 residues.

This clonotype was recorded many times. The V gene is TRBV5-1, the J gene TRBJ1-1; D is uncertain. V was cut by 8 bases and J by 6 bases, with 17 bases left in between. The germline V gene encodes CDR1 SGHRS and CDR2 YFSETQ. The CDR3 contains 13 residues. The CDR3 spells CASTWEGSAEAFF. The CDR3 region has the DNA TGCGCCAGTACCTGGGAAGGGTCCGCTGAAGCTTTCTTT.